The following is a T cell receptor beta chain sequence with its context. Its specificity is not known. The data stem from a study of T cell responses to AZD1222 COVID-19 vaccine. The study's findings and limits: Regions left unmutated in variants are reportedly the target of nearly half of spike-specific TCRs. Increased Spike-specific TCR breadth and depth were observed after two AZD1222 doses. Among AZD1222 vaccinees, only six or seven were seropositive at baseline.

Some clones are missing from TCRdb's copy, which holds only in-frame ones; the method was immunoSEQ multiplex PCR. The top ten hold 11% of the sample, which has roughly 84,000 clones, roughly 85% seen once. This CDR3 region has 14 residues. With 4 bases removed from V and 3 bases from J, the gap between germline ends came to 10 bases. Germline values: CDR1 KGHSH, CDR2 LQKENI. Second-dose groups at about 4 or about 12 weeks were pooled. This clonotype was sampled from an adult who received the AZD1222 COVID-19 vaccine. The chain carries TRBV18 and TRBJ1-5, with D maybe TRBD1 (6 bases). This material consisted of peripheral blood, taken 28 days after the second AZD1222 dose. CDR3 DNA sequence: TGTGCCAGCTCACTCGGACAGAACAATCAGCCCCAGCATTTT. It codes for CASSLGQNNQPQHF.